These 9 T cell receptor beta chains share one sample of origin, sequenced in a study of blood T cell repertoires in COVID-19. Repertoires were generated with immunoSEQ multiplex PCR, while TCRdb's copy carries only in-frame clones and drops some. This sample has under 250,000 clones, with more than 70% found just once. Specimen: peripheral blood. The receptors were sampled from a woman between 50 and 59 years old with acute or convalescent COVID-19.

The chain uses TRBV10-3 and TRBJ1-2; TRBD1 matches 7 bases. J was trimmed by 13 bases and V by 3 bases; bases with no gene match: 8. Germline V gives CDR1 ENHRY, CDR2 SYGVKD. The CDR3 is 12 residues long. The CDR3 sequence: CAISDNRGYCTF. The CDR3 DNA reads as TGTGCCATCAGTGACAACAGGGGTTATTGCACCTTC.

This clone was seen just once. CDR3 DNA sequence: TGTGCCAGCAGCCAAACCAGGAATGCGCAGTATTTT. It yields the protein CASSQTRNAQYF. This sequence joins TRBV11-2 and TRBJ2-3; D is ambiguous. The V end was cut by 5 bases, the J end by 10 bases, with 13 bases between. Germline assignment: CDR1 SGHAT and CDR2 FQNNGV. This CDR3 is built from 12 residues.

The V call is TRBV7-3, the J call TRBJ2-1; D may be TRBD2 (6 bases). Germline CDR1 is SGHTA and CDR2 is FQGTGA. Trimming shortened V by 3 bases and J by 7 bases, and 10 bases separated the two germline ends. This CDR3 is built from 13 residues. The CDR3 bases are TGTGCCAGCAGCTTGCTAGCGAGTAATGAGCAGTTCTTC. It translates to CASSLLASNEQFF.

The V and J genes are TRBV5-1 and TRBJ2-7, with 10 nucleotides matching TRBD1. Trimming cost V 0 bases and J 2 bases; bases outside gene matches: 2. Germline V gives CDR1 SGHRS, CDR2 YFSETQ. The CDR3 length is 15 residues. CDR3 DNA sequence: TGCGCCAGCAGCTTGGATGGGACAGGGGCCTACGAGCAGTACTTC. Translation gives CASSLDGTGAYEQYF.

The chain is built from TRBV27 and TRBJ2-7, with 8 bases aligning to TRBD2. The V gene end was trimmed by 2 bases and the J gene end by 4 bases; junction bases not matched to a gene: 4. Looked up from germline, CDR1 is MNHEY and CDR2 is SMNVEV (reference sequence). This CDR3 is 14 amino acids long. The CDR3 region is CASSLVREAYEQYF. The CDR3 DNA is TGTGCCAGCAGTTTAGTGCGGGAGGCATACGAGCAGTACTTC.

This chain uses TRBV28 with TRBJ2-7; no firm D call. Germline values: CDR1 MDHEN, CDR2 SYDVKM. The CDR3 length is 11 residues. Trimming took 4 bases from V and 6 from J, leaving 7 bases between them. As DNA, the CDR3 is TGTGCCAGCAGTTCCCTCGTCGAGCAGTACTTC. This codes for CASSSLVEQYF.

V gene TRBV5-1 combines with J gene TRBJ2-3; 10 nucleotides line up with TRBD1. The CDR3 totals 17 residues. V was clipped by 0 bases and J by 4 bases; unmatched bases: 8. Germline CDR1 SGHRS, CDR2 YFSETQ. CDR3 DNA sequence: TGCGCCAGCAGCTTGGGATTTTCGGGGACAGGGGCAGATACGCAGTATTTT. This translates into CASSLGFSGTGADTQYF.

The chain recombines TRBV18 with TRBJ1-3, with TRBD1 as a possible D gene (6 bases). The CDR3 contains 15 residues. CDR1 and CDR2 (germline): KGHSH, LQKENI. Between the trimmed V and J ends, which lost 0 bases and 0 bases, there was a span of 6 bases. The CDR3 coding sequence is TGTGCCAGCTCACCACCGGACAGCTCTGGAAACACCATATATTTT. Its protein product is CASSPPDSSGNTIYF.

This clone was seen more than once but under ten times. The chain employs TRBV5-6 and TRBJ1-1; perhaps TRBD1 as D (5 bases). Germline V CDR1 and CDR2: SGHDT, YYEEEE. The CDR3 runs to 16 residues. With 3 bases removed from V and 1 base from J, the gap between germline ends came to 16 bases. The CDR3, as DNA: TGTGCCAGCAGCTCCACCGTTTCGGGGGGGAACACTGAAGCTTTCTTT. Its translation: CASSSTVSGGNTEAFF.